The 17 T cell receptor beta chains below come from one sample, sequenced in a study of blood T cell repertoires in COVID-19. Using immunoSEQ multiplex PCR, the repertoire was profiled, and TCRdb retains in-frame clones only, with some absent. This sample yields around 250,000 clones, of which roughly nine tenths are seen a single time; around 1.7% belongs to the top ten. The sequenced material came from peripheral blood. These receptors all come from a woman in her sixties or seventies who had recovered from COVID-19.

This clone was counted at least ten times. The CDR3 sequence: CASSQDFGQPEGYTF. The CDR3 region has the DNA TGCGCCAGCAGCCAAGATTTCGGACAGCCGGAAGGCTACACCTTC. V gene TRBV4-3 combines with J gene TRBJ1-2; TRBD1 is a possible D gene (6 bases). The germline V gene has CDR1 LGHNA and CDR2 YSLEER. The V and J ends lost 0 bases and 8 bases respectively, with 16 bases between them. This CDR3 has 15 amino acids.

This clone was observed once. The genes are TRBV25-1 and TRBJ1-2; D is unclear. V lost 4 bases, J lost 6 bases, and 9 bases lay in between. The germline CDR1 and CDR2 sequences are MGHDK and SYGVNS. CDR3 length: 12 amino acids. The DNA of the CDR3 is TGTGCCAGCAGTGGGCAGTTGAATGGCTACACCTTC. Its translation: CASSGQLNGYTF.

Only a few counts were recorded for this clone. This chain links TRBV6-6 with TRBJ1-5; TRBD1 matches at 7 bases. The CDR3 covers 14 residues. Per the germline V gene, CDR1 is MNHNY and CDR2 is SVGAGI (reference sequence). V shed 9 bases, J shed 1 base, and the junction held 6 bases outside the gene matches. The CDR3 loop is CASTGVSSNQPQHF. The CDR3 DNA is TGTGCCAGTACAGGGGTTTCGAGCAATCAGCCCCAGCATTTT.

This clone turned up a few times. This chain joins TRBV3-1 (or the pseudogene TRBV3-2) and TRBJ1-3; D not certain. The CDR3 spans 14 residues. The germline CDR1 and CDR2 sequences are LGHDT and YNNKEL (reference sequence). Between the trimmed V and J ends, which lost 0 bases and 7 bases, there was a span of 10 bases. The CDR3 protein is CASSQDWSRNTIYF. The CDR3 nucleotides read TGTGCCAGCAGCCAAGACTGGAGCCGTAACACCATATATTTT.

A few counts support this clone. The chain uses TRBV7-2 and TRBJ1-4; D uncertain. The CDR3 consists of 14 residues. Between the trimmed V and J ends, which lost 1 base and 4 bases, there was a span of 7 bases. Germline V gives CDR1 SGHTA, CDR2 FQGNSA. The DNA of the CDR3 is TGTGCCAGCAGCTTAGTGGGCAGTAATGAAAAACTGTTTTTT. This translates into CASSLVGSNEKLFF.

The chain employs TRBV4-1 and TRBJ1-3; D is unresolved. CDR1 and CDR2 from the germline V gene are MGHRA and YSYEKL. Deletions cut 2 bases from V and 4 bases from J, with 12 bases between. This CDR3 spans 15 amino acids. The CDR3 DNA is TGCGCCAGCAGCCAAACCGGAGTGTCCGGAAACACCATATATTTT. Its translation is CASSQTGVSGNTIYF.

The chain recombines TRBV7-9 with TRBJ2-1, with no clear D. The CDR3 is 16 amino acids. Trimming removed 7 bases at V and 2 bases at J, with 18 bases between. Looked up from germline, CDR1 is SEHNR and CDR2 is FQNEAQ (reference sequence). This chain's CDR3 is CASTGAKRGTYNEQFF. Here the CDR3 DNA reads TGTGCCAGCACCGGTGCAAAAAGAGGAACCTACAATGAGCAGTTCTTC.

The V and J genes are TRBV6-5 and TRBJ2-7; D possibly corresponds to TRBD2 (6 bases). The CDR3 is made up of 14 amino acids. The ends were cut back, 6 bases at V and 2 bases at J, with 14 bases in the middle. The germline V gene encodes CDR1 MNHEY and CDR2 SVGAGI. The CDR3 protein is CASSPGTSTYEQYF. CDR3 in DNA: TGTGCCAGCAGCCCCGGGACTTCTACCTACGAGCAGTACTTC.

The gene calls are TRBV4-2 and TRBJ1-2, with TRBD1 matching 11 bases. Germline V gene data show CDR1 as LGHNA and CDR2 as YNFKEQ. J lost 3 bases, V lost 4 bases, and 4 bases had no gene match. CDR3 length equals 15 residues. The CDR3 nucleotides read TGTGCCAGCAGCCGGACAGGGGGCATTGACTATGGCTACACCTTC. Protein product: CASSRTGGIDYGYTF.

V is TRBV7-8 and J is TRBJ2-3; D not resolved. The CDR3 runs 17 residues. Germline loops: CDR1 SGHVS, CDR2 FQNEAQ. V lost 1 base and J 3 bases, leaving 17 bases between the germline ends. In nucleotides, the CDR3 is TGTGCCAGCAGCTTAGGGGTCCCTAGTCCCCAGACAGATACGCAGTATTTT. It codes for CASSLGVPSPQTDTQYF.

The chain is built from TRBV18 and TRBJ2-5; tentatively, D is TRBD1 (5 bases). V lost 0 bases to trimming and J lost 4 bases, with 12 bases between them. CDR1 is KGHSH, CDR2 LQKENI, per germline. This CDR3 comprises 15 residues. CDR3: CASSPPNGRGETQYF. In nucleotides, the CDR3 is TGTGCCAGCTCACCACCGAACGGAAGGGGAGAGACCCAGTACTTC.

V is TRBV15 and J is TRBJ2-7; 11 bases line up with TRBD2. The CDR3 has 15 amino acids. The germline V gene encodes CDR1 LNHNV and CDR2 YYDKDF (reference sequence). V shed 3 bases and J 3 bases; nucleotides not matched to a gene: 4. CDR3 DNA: TGTGCCACCAGCAGGGGCGGGACTAGCGGCTACGAGCAGTACTTC. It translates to CATSRGGTSGYEQYF.

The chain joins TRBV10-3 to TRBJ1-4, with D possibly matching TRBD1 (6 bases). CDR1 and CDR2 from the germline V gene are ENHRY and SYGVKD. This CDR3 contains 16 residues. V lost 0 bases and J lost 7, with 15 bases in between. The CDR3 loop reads CAISESGASRGEKLFF. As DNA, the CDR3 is TGTGCCATCAGTGAGTCGGGGGCCTCTAGGGGTGAAAAACTGTTTTTT.

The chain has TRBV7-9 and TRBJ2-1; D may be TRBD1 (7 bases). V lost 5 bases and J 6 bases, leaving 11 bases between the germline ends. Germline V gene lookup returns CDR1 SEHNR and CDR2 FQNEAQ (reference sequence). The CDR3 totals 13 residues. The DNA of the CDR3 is TGTGCCAGCAGCGTGCAGGGGGGCAATGAGCAGTTCTTC. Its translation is CASSVQGGNEQFF. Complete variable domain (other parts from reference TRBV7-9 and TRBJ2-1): DTGVSQNPRHKITKRGQNVTFRCDPISEHNRLYWYRQTLGQGPEFLTYFQNEAQLEKSRLLSDRFSAERPKGSFSTLEIQRTEQGDSAMYLCASSVQGGNEQFFGPGTRLTVL.

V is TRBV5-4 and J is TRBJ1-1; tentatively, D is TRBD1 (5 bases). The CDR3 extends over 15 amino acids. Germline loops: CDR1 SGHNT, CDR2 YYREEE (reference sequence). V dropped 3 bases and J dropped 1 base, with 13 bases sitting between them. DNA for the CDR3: TGTGCCAGCAGCTCTAATGGGGGGAGGAACACTGAAGCTTTCTTT. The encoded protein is CASSSNGGRNTEAFF.

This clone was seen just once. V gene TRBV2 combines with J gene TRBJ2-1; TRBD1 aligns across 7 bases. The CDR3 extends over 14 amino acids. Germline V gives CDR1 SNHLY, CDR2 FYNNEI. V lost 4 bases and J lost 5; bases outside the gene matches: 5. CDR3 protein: CASSVRQGDNEQFF. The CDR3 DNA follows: TGTGCCAGCAGTGTCCGACAGGGAGACAATGAGCAGTTCTTC.

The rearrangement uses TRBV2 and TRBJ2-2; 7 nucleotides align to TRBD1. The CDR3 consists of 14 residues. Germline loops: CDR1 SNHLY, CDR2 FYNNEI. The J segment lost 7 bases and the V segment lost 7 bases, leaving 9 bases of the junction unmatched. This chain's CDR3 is CASIEANRGGELFF. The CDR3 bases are TGTGCCAGCATAGAGGCCAACAGGGGCGGGGAGCTGTTTTTT.